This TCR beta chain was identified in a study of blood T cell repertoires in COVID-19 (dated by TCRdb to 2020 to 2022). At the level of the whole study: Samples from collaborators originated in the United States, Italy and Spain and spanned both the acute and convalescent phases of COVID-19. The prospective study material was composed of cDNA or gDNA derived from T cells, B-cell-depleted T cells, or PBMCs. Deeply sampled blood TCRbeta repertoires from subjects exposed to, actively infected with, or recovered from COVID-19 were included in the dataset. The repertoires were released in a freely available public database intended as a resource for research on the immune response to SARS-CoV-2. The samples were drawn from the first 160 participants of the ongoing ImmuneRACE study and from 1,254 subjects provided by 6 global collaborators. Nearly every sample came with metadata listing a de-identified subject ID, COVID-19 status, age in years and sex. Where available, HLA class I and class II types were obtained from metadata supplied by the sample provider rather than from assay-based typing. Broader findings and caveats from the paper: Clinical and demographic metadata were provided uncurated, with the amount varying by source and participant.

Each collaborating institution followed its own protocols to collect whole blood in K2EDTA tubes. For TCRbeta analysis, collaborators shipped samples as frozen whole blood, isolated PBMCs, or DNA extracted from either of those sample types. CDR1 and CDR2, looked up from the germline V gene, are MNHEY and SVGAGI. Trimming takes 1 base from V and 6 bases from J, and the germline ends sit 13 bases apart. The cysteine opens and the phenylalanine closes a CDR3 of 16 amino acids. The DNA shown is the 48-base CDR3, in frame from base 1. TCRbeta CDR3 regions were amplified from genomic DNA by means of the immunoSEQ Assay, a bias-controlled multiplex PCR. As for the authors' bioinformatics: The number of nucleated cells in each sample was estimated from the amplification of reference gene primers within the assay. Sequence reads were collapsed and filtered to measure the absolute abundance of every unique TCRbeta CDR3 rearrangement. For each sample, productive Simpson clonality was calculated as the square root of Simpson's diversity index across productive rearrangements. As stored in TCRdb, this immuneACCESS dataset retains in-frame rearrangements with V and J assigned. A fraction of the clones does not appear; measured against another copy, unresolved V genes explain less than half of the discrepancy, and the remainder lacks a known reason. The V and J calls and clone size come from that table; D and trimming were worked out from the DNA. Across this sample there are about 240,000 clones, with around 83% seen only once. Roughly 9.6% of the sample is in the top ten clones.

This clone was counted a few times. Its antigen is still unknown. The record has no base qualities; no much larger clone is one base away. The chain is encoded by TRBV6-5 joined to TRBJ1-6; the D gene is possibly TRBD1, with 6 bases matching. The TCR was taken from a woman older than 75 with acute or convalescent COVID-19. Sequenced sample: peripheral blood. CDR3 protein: CASSYWAGQINSPLHF. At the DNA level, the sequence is TGTGCCAGCAGTTACTGGGCCGGACAGATTAATTCACCCCTCCACTTT.